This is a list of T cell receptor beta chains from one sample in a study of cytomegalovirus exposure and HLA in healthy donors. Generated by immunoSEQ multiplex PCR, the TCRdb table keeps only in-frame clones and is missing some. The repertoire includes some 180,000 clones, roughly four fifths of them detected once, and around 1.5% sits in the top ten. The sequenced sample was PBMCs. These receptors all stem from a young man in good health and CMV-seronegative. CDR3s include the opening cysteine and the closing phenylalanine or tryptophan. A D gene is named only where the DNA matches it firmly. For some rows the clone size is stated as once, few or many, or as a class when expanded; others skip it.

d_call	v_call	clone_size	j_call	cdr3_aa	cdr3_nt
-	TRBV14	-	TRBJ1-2	CASSRDTVFYGYTF	TGTGCCAGCAGTCGGGACACTGTGTTCTATGGCTACACCTTC
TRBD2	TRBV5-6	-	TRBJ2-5	CASSLRLAGGETQYF	TGTGCCAGCAGCTTGAGGCTAGCGGGGGGGGAGACCCAGTACTTC
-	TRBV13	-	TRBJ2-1	CASSHTGEPYNEQFF	TGTGCCAGCAGCCACACGGGGGAGCCCTACAATGAGCAGTTCTTC
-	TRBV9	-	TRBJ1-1	CASSVEAGLNTEAFF	TGTGCCAGCAGCGTAGAGGCAGGGCTGAACACTGAAGCTTTCTTT
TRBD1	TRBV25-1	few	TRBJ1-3	CASVSGTGYGNTIYF	TGTGCCAGCGTCTCCGGGACAGGGTACGGAAACACCATATATTTT
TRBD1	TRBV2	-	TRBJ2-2	CASRLRTGQAGELFF	TGTGCCAGCCGACTTCGGACAGGGCAAGCCGGGGAGCTGTTTTTT
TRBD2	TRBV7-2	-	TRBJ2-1	CASSGLAGRSYNEQFF	TGTGCCAGCAGCGGCTTAGCGGGGCGATCCTACAATGAGCAGTTCTTC
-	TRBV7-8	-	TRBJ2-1	CASSLAGAHLILYNEQFF	TGTGCCAGCAGCTTAGCGGGGGCCCACCTAATACTGTACAATGAGCAGTTCTTC
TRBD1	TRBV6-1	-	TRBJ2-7	CASNTDRVVHEQYF	TGTGCCAGCAATACGGACAGGGTTGTCCACGAGCAGTACTTC
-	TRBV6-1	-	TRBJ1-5	CASSEVGGPNQPQHF	TGTGCCAGCAGTGAAGTCGGGGGTCCCAATCAGCCCCAGCATTTT
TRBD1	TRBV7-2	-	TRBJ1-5	CASSLRVGTVSGQPQHF	TGTGCCAGCAGCTTGCGCGTGGGGACAGTCAGCGGTCAGCCCCAGCATTTT
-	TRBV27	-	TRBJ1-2	CASSLHRDYGYTF	TGTGCCAGCAGTCTACACAGGGACTATGGCTACACCTTC
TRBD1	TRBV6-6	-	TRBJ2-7	CASRDRQAPYEQYF	TGTGCCAGCAGGGACAGGCAGGCCCCCTACGAGCAGTACTTC
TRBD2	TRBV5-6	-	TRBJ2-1	CASSLVSLAGGYNEQFF	TGTGCCAGCAGCTTGGTGTCCCTAGCGGGAGGCTATAATGAGCAGTTCTTC
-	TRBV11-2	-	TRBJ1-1	CASSITDRSTEAFF	TGTGCCAGCAGCATAACCGACAGGAGCACTGAAGCTTTCTTT
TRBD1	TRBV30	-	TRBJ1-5	CAWSGDRANQPQHF	TGTGCCTGGAGTGGGGACAGGGCGAATCAGCCCCAGCATTTT
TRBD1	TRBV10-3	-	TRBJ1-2	CAISERAGGLHGYTF	TGTGCCATCAGTGAGAGGGCAGGGGGCCTCCATGGCTACACCTTC
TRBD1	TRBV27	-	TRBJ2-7	CASAFYRGRGNYEQYF	TGTGCCAGCGCCTTTTACAGGGGGCGCGGGAACTACGAGCAGTACTTC
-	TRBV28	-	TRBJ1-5	CASSLGGQRNQPQHF	TGTGCCAGCAGTTTAGGTGGGCAGCGGAATCAGCCCCAGCATTTT
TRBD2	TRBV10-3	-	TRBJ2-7	CAISALGLAGHYEQYF	TGTGCCATCAGTGCCTTGGGCTTAGCGGGGCACTACGAGCAGTACTTC
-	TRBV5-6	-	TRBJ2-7	CASSLKPAYEQYF	TGTGCCAGCAGCTTGAAGCCCGCCTACGAGCAGTACTTC
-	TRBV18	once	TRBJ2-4	CASSPPSLAKNIQYF	TGTGCCAGCTCACCACCGTCCTTAGCCAAAAACATTCAGTACTTC
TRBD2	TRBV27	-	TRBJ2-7	CASRGLAGLISSYEQYF	TGTGCCAGCAGGGGACTAGCGGGACTAATTTCCTCCTACGAGCAGTACTTC
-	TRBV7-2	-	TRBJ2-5	CASSVGLEETQYF	TGTGCCAGCAGCGTTGGACTGGAAGAGACCCAGTACTTC
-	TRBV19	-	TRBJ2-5	CASSQGAGLLLQETQYF	TGTGCCAGTAGTCAAGGGGCAGGGCTGCTCCTCCAAGAGACCCAGTACTTC
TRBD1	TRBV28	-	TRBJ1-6	CASSPTGYNSPLHF	TGTGCCAGCAGTCCGACAGGGTATAATTCACCCCTCCACTTT
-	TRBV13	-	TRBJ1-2	CASSLYLQNYGYTF	TGTGCCAGCAGCTTATATCTCCAGAACTATGGCTACACCTTC
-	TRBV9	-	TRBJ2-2	CASSGRGGLGTAATGELFF	TGTGCCAGCAGCGGGAGGGGGGGGTTAGGGACCGCAGCCACCGGGGAGCTGTTTTTT
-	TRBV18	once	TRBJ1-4	CASSLLEREKLFF	TGTGCCAGCTCGCTACTAGAACGCGAAAAACTGTTTTTT
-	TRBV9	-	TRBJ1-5	CASSATGSVGQPQHF	TGTGCCAGCAGCGCTACAGGGAGTGTGGGCCAGCCCCAGCATTTT
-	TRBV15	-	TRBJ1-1	CATSRERQNTEAFF	TGTGCCACCAGCAGAGAACGACAGAACACTGAAGCTTTCTTT
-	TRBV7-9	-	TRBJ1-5	CASSPQASTGKQPQHF	TGTGCCAGCAGCCCTCAAGCCTCAACAGGGAAACAGCCCCAGCATTTT
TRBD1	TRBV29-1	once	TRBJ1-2	CSVEHSGQGKDGYTF	TGCAGCGTTGAACATTCCGGACAGGGGAAGGATGGCTACACCTTC
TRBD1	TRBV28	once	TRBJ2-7	CASSGDRGRSQYF	TGTGCCAGCAGTGGGGACAGGGGGCGGTCGCAGTACTTC
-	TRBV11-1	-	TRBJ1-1	CASSPTGLITEAFF	TGTGCCAGCAGCCCCACAGGGTTGATTACTGAAGCTTTCTTT
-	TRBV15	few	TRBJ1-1	CATSSGGGGEAFF	TGTGCCACCAGCTCCGGGGGCGGGGGGGAAGCTTTCTTT
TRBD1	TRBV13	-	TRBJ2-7	CASSSDRGYEQYF	TGTGCCAGCAGCTCCGACAGGGGTTACGAGCAGTACTTC
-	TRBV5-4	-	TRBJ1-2	CASSLVGGRDGYTF	TGTGCCAGCAGCTTGGTAGGGGGAAGGGATGGCTACACCTTC
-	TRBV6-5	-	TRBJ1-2	CASSYSMRIPTYGYTF	TGTGCCAGCAGTTACTCAATGCGGATACCTACTTATGGCTACACCTTC
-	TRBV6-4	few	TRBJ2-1	CASSLDGAYNEQFF	TGTGCCAGCAGTCTTGACGGGGCCTACAATGAGCAGTTCTTC
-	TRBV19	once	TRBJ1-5	CASSIGNQPQHF	TGTGCCAGTAGTATCGGGAATCAGCCCCAGCATTTT
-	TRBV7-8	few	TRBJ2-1	CASSPGARIYNEQFF	TGTGCCAGCAGCCCAGGGGCGCGGATCTACAATGAGCAGTTCTTC
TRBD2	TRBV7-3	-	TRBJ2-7	CASSLGGVRDEQYF	TGTGCCAGCAGCCTGGGAGGGGTCAGGGACGAGCAGTACTTC
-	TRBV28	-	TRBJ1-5	CASSSQQPQHF	TGTGCCAGCAGTTCACAACAGCCCCAGCATTTT
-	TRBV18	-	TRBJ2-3	CASSPSRASTDTQYF	TGTGCCAGCTCACCATCGCGGGCTTCCACAGATACGCAGTATTTT
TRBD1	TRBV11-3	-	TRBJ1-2	CASSSDPGQGGCGYTF	TGTGCCAGCAGCTCAGACCCGGGACAGGGAGGCTGTGGCTACACCTTC